This paragraph covers one T cell receptor (beta chain) sequence. This sample stems from a study of OX40 agonist ivuxolimab in advanced cancers. TCRdb keeps only in-frame clones here, not all; method: immunoSEQ multiplex PCR. The sample has around 70,000 clones, approximately 89% seen once. V was shortened by 6 bases and J by 4 bases, with 12 bases between the two germline ends. The CDR3 consists of 13 residues. CDR1 SGHTA and CDR2 FQGTGA come from the germline V gene. The chain couples TRBV7-3 to TRBJ1-2, with D unresolved. The sequence derives from an adult with an advanced solid tumor such as melanoma, head and neck, liver or kidney cancer. Sequenced material: CD4+ or CD8+ T cells sorted from blood, taken in a trial of the OX40 agonist ivuxolimab. DNA for the CDR3: TGTGCCAGCAGTTCCTCGAATACCTATGGCTACACCTTC. Its protein is CASSSSNTYGYTF.